Presented here are 21 T cell receptor beta chains from one specimen sequenced in a study of cytomegalovirus exposure and HLA in healthy donors. Vbeta (60) and Jbeta (13) primers were used in the PCR. The repertoire was sequenced with immunoSEQ multiplex PCR; TCRdb's copy has only in-frame clones and lacks some. This table holds about 98,000 clones, roughly 77% found once. The sequencing input was PBMCs. These receptor sequences come from a man in his forties in good health and CMV-seronegative.

This clone was seen more than once but under ten times. CDR3 residues: CASSLVLGASYEQYF. CDR3 nucleotide sequence: TGTGCCAGCAGCTTAGTCTTGGGGGCTTCCTACGAGCAGTACTTC. The chain joins TRBV7-6 to TRBJ2-7; D is possibly TRBD1 (6 bases). The V gene's germline CDR1 is SGHVS and CDR2 FNYEAQ. The CDR3 covers 15 residues. V gave up 1 base and J gave up 1 base, with 11 bases separating them.

V is TRBV6-1 and J is TRBJ2-6; TRBD1 might be the D (6 bases). Germline V lookup: CDR1 MNHNS, CDR2 SASEGT. This CDR3 is 13 amino acids long. V dropped 10 bases and J dropped 2 bases, with 9 bases sitting between them. Here the CDR3 DNA reads TGTGCCACAAACAGGGCTGGGGCCAACGTCCTGACTTTC. This encodes CATNRAGANVLTF.

The V gene is TRBV10-3, the J gene TRBJ2-2; D may be TRBD1 (5 bases). V was pared by 2 bases and J by 2 bases, with 12 bases between. The CDR3 contains 16 residues. Looked up from germline, CDR1 is ENHRY and CDR2 is SYGVKD. This CDR3 is CAISEDRAPNTGELFF. CDR3 coding DNA: TGTGCCATCAGTGAGGACAGAGCCCCTAACACCGGGGAGCTGTTTTTT.

The chain is built from TRBV4-2 and TRBJ1-6; D not certain. CDR3 length equals 15 residues. V dropped 0 bases and J dropped 11 bases, with 14 bases sitting between them. Germline V CDR1 and CDR2: LGHNA, YNFKEQ. CDR3 nucleotides: TGTGCCAGCAGCCAAGAAGAGAGAGTCGGGGCACCCCTCCACTTT. Its protein is CASSQEERVGAPLHF.

This chain joins TRBV4-3 and TRBJ1-1; TRBD1 matches at 7 bases. Germline loops: CDR1 LGHNA, CDR2 YSLEER. This CDR3 spans 15 amino acids. The J segment lost 1 base and the V segment lost 4 bases, leaving 6 bases of the junction unmatched. The CDR3 region is CASSPGQLKNTEAFF. The CDR3 bases are TGCGCCAGCAGCCCGGGACAGCTAAAGAACACTGAAGCTTTCTTT.

The chain is built from TRBV14 and TRBJ2-5; 12 nucleotides line up with TRBD1. The J call may be incorrect, as the DNA end agrees better with TRBJ2-7. CDR1 is SGHDN, CDR2 FVKESK, per germline. This CDR3 is built from 15 residues. The CDR3 reads CASGTGGLPLYEQYF. CDR3 nucleotides: TGTGCCAGCGGGACAGGGGGCTTACCTCTCTACGAGCAGTACTTC.

The chain combines TRBV30 with TRBJ1-5; perhaps TRBD1 as D (6 bases). V lost 0 bases, J lost 2 bases, and 14 bases lay in between. CDR3 length: 16 residues. Germline loops: CDR1 GTSNPN, CDR2 SVGIG (reference sequence). CDR3 nucleotides: TGTGCCTGGAGTGTGGGACACCAACTTGGCAATCAGCCCCAGCATTTT. Translation gives CAWSVGHQLGNQPQHF. Full variable domain (missing parts from reference TRBV30 and TRBJ1-5): SQTIHQWPATLVQPVGSPLSLECTVEGTSNPNLYWYRQAAGRGLQLLFYSVGIGQISSEVPQNLSASRPQDRQFILSSKKLLLSDSGFYLCAWSVGHQLGNQPQHFGDGTRLSIL.

V usage is TRBV5-1 and J usage is TRBJ2-3, with D perhaps TRBD1 (5 bases). The CDR3 length is 16 residues. Germline V lookup: CDR1 SGHRS, CDR2 YFSETQ. Trimming took 0 bases from V and 2 from J, leaving 13 bases between them. This CDR3 is CASSLASQETTDTQYF. In DNA, the CDR3 is TGCGCCAGCAGCTTGGCCTCACAGGAGACCACAGATACGCAGTATTTT.

The chain has TRBV2 and TRBJ1-2; D is unclear. CDR3 length: 15 residues. V was clipped by 0 bases and J by 4 bases, with 12 bases between them. Germline V CDR1 and CDR2: SNHLY, FYNNEI. The CDR3 nucleotides read TGTGCCAGCAGTGAAGCCGGAAGGAGGAGCTATGGCTACACCTTC. Translation gives CASSEAGRRSYGYTF.

This clone was counted a few times. In DNA form, the CDR3 reads TGTGCCACCAGCCCCGGGGGTGGTGAAAAACTGTTTTTT. This codes for CATSPGGGEKLFF. The chain recombines TRBV15 with TRBJ1-4; a weak D match, TRBD1 (5 bases). V gave up 5 bases and J gave up 7 bases, with 11 bases separating them. This CDR3 contains 13 residues. Germline V lookup: CDR1 LNHNV, CDR2 YYDKDF (reference sequence). The full variable domain, with the rest looked up from reference TRBV15 and TRBJ1-4, is DAMVIQNPRYQVTQFGKPVTLSCSQTLNHNVMYWYQQKSSQAPKLLFHYYDKDFNNEADTPDNFQSRRPNTSFCFLDIRSPGLGDTAMYLCATSPGGGEKLFFGSGTQLSVL.

The V and J genes are TRBV2 and TRBJ2-5, with 10 positions matching TRBD1. V gave up 6 bases and J gave up 3 bases; unmatched junction bases: 1. This CDR3 is 13 amino acids long. Germline V lookup: CDR1 SNHLY, CDR2 FYNNEI. The CDR3 nucleotides read TGTGCCAGCAGCGGACAGGGGGAAGAGACCCAGTACTTC. Translated, it gives CASSGQGEETQYF.

This clone showed up just once. A read error may produce the germline difference seen at one junction end. The V call is TRBV27, the J call TRBJ2-1; the D gene is possibly TRBD2 (6 bases). The germline CDR1 and CDR2 sequences are MNHEY and SMNVEV (reference sequence). The CDR3 covers 15 residues. This CDR3 is CASSLRRGDYNKQFF. The CDR3 nucleotides are TGTGCCAGCAGTTTACGGCGGGGAGACTACAATAAGCAGTTCTTC.

The J gene is TRBJ1-4, the V gene TRBV2; 8 bases fit TRBD1. The V gene's germline CDR1 is SNHLY and CDR2 FYNNEI. The CDR3 totals 14 residues. The ends lost 6 bases at V and 9 bases at J; junction bases unmatched: 9. DNA of the CDR3: TGTGCCAGCAGATCCGACAGGGGAGGTCAAAAACTGTTTTTT. Its protein product is CASRSDRGGQKLFF.

This clone was counted between two and nine times. V gene TRBV15 combines with J gene TRBJ2-5, with D perhaps TRBD1 (5 bases). The germline gives CDR1 LNHNV, CDR2 YYDKDF (reference sequence). This CDR3 comprises 15 residues. Trimming stripped 6 bases from V and 0 bases from J, with 14 bases between. For the CDR3, the DNA is TGTGCCACCAGAACGGACACAACGTACCAAGAGACCCAGTACTTC. Its protein is CATRTDTTYQETQYF.

V and J are TRBV30 and TRBJ1-1; TRBD1 matches 9 bases. The germline CDR1 and CDR2 sequences are GTSNPN and SVGIG (reference sequence). V trimming: 8 bases; J trimming: 0 bases; junction bases outside the gene matches: 7. CDR3 length: 14 amino acids. In DNA form, the CDR3 reads TGTGCCGAAACAGGGGGCAACCTGAACACTGAAGCTTTCTTT. Protein sequence: CAETGGNLNTEAFF. Looking up the rest from reference TRBV30 and TRBJ1-1 gives the full variable domain: SQTIHQWPATLVQPVGSPLSLECTVEGTSNPNLYWYRQAAGRGLQLLFYSVGIGQISSEVPQNLSASRPQDRQFILSSKKLLLSDSGFYLCAETGGNLNTEAFFGQGTRLTVV.

This clone is a singleton in its sample. The gene calls are TRBV11-3 and TRBJ2-1; 8 nucleotides agree with TRBD2. CDR3 length: 16 residues. Trimming took 3 bases from V and 4 from J; bases not matched to a gene: 8. CDR1 and CDR2 from the germline V gene are SGHNT and YENEEA. CDR3: CASSFRPGLGYNEQFF. The CDR3 nucleotides read TGTGCCAGCAGCTTTAGGCCGGGACTAGGATACAATGAGCAGTTCTTC.

This sequence joins TRBV5-8 and TRBJ1-2; possible D gene TRBD1, 6 bases. This CDR3 region has 14 residues. V dropped 2 bases and J dropped 4 bases, with 12 bases sitting between them. Germline V lookup: CDR1 SGHTS, CDR2 YDEGEE. The CDR3 sequence is CASSLGTRVYGYTF. The DNA of the CDR3 is TGTGCCAGCAGCTTAGGGACAAGGGTCTATGGCTACACCTTC.

This clone has only a few counts. The chain joins TRBV30 to TRBJ2-7; possible D gene TRBD1, 5 bases. The CDR3 has 14 residues. Trimming cost V 0 bases and J 3 bases, with 12 bases left between them. Germline CDR1 and CDR2: GTSNPN and SVGIG (reference sequence). Written as DNA, the CDR3 is TGTGCCTGGAGTGTACTTGGACAAATCTACGAGCAGTACTTC. Its protein product is CAWSVLGQIYEQYF. The variable domain in full, completed from reference TRBV30 and TRBJ2-7, reads SQTIHQWPATLVQPVGSPLSLECTVEGTSNPNLYWYRQAAGRGLQLLFYSVGIGQISSEVPQNLSASRPQDRQFILSSKKLLLSDSGFYLCAWSVLGQIYEQYFGPGTRLTVT.

The chain links TRBV28 to TRBJ1-1, with TRBD1 identical over 9 bases. The CDR3 has 13 residues. V shed 6 bases and J 4 bases; nucleotides not matched to a gene: 3. CDR1 MDHEN and CDR2 SYDVKM come from the germline V gene. The CDR3 loop reads CASRRGQGTEAFF. The CDR3 coding sequence is TGTGCCAGCAGGAGGGGACAGGGCACTGAAGCTTTCTTT.

The CDR3 sequence: CASTTLSASSYNEQFF. CDR3 DNA sequence: TGTGCCAGTACCACCCTCTCGGCTAGCTCCTACAATGAGCAGTTCTTC. The J gene is TRBJ2-1, the V gene TRBV19; D not resolved. The CDR3 is 16 amino acids. Germline V lookup: CDR1 LNHDA, CDR2 SQIVND (reference sequence). V was cut by 7 bases and J by 0 bases, with 16 bases left in between.

This chain's CDR3 is CASSQGALAGLQETQYF. CDR3 nucleotide sequence: TGCGCCAGCAGCCAGGGGGCCCTAGCGGGGCTCCAAGAGACCCAGTACTTC. The J gene is TRBJ2-5, the V gene TRBV5-1; tentatively, D is TRBD2 (9 bases). The CDR3 has 17 residues. With 4 bases removed from V and 1 base from J, the gap between germline ends came to 20 bases. Germline V gives CDR1 SGHRS, CDR2 YFSETQ.